The clone carrying this T cell receptor (beta chain) was found a few times. Germline V CDR1 and CDR2: SGHRS, YFSETQ. The CDR3 consists of 13 residues. With 4 bases clipped from V and 7 bases from J, the junction kept 5 bases outside the gene matches. This specimen belongs to a study of blood T cell repertoires in COVID-19. Background on the study: Material from acute and convalescent COVID-19 was sourced from the United States, Italy and Spain. T cells, B-cell-depleted T cells, or PBMCs supplied cDNA or gDNA.

Per the study methods: Researchers report that nucleated cell counts were estimated from reference gene primer amplification. Using immunoSEQ multiplex PCR, the repertoire was profiled, and TCRdb retains in-frame clones only, with some absent. V and J calls plus clone size are reproduced from that table; the DNA served to infer D and trimming. The table records about 170,000 clones, 82% of them present only once. The chain uses TRBV5-1 and TRBJ2-1; 7 positions match TRBD1. Input material: peripheral blood. This sequence was found in a woman at least 80 years old with active or convalescent COVID-19. The CDR3 loop reads CASSQTGLNEQFF. For the CDR3, the DNA is TGCGCCAGCAGCCAGACAGGGTTGAATGAGCAGTTCTTC.